The clone carrying this TCR beta chain has just a few counts. Its specificity is unknown. The J segment lost 4 bases and the V segment lost 7 bases, leaving 5 bases of the junction unmatched. Germline CDR1 and CDR2: SGHTA and FQGNSA. The CDR3 extends over 15 amino acids. Using its own MiXCR run on the RACE reads, TCRdb lists one record per CDR3 protein. The table includes about 54,000 distinct CDR3 sequences, about a tenth detected once. This sample is part of a study of human T cells and chemical hapten exposure. The overall study: All patients underwent weekly scalp dosing with diphenylcyclopropenone for the full roughly 25-week study. The patients were mostly female; they had alopecia areata, totalis or universalis. Small pooled library volume differences mainly caused per-sample TCR yield variation. Study-wide findings and caveats: It should be noted that donors had alopecia, so their immune response may differ from healthy people's.

The time point here: patch test 2, 6 weeks after DPC sensitization. Noted treatment: therapeutic diphenylcyclopropenone sensitization with weekly scalp DPC. The TCR sequence derives from a woman between 45 and 60 years old with alopecia areata. Some clones in this sample may be carry-over from other donors' samples. Sequenced material: whole blood, taken in connection with sensitization to the hapten diphenylcyclopropenone (DPC). The chain has TRBV7-2 and TRBJ2-1; 12 bases agree with TRBD2. The CDR3 protein is CASNLAGGTYNEQFF. CDR3 nucleotides: TGTGCCAGCAACCTAGCGGGAGGGACTTACAATGAGCAGTTCTTC.